The 20 T cell receptor beta chains below all came from one sample that was sequenced in a study of OX40 agonist ivuxolimab in advanced cancers. Measured with immunoSEQ multiplex PCR; TCRdb has only the in-frame clones, and not every one. The sample lists around 100,000 clones, around 93% occurring once. Source: CD4+ or CD8+ T cells sorted from blood, taken in a trial of the OX40 agonist ivuxolimab. The source of these receptors is an adult with an advanced solid tumor such as melanoma, head and neck, liver or kidney cancer.

This sequence joins TRBV5-4 and TRBJ1-5, with 9 bases that match TRBD1. CDR1 is SGHNT, CDR2 YYREEE, per germline (reference sequence). The CDR3 covers 15 residues. Losses at the gene ends were 5 bases for V and 4 bases for J; bases not matched to a gene: 7. In DNA, the CDR3 is TGTGCCAGCAGTCCCGGGACAGGGAGGAATCAGCCCCAGCATTTT. The encoded protein is CASSPGTGRNQPQHF.

The V gene is TRBV12-5, the J gene TRBJ2-7; D might be TRBD1 (6 bases). CDR3 length equals 17 residues. Germline CDR1 reads LGHNT; CDR2 reads FRNRAP. The V end lost 0 bases, the J end lost 2 bases, and 17 bases lay between the germline ends. DNA of the CDR3: TGTGCTAGTGGTTTGGTACAAAACAGGGTTCGGACCTACGAGCAGTACTTC. Translation: CASGLVQNRVRTYEQYF.

V usage is TRBV4-3 and J usage is TRBJ1-4; possible D gene TRBD1, 5 bases. This CDR3 is built from 15 residues. Germline V gives CDR1 LGHNA, CDR2 YSLEER. V was trimmed by 1 base and J by 6 bases, leaving 12 bases between them. CDR3 nucleotides: TGCGCCAGCAGCCAAGGTGGGGCGAGGGATGAAAAACTGTTTTTT. The encoded protein is CASSQGGARDEKLFF.

The CDR3 is CATSGTTGSVTDQPQHF. The DNA of the CDR3 is TGTGCCACCAGCGGAACGACAGGGTCTGTAACTGATCAGCCCCAGCATTTT. The V call is TRBV15, the J call TRBJ1-5; the match to TRBD1 covers 7 bases. The CDR3 runs to 17 residues. Germline V lookup: CDR1 LNHNV, CDR2 YYDKDF (reference sequence). The ends lost 5 bases at V and 5 bases at J; junction bases unmatched: 15. Combining the CDR3 with reference TRBV15 and TRBJ1-5 gives the whole variable domain DAMVIQNPRYQVTQFGKPVTLSCSQTLNHNVMYWYQQKSSQAPKLLFHYYDKDFNNEADTPDNFQSRRPNTSFCFLDIRSPGLGDTAMYLCATSGTTGSVTDQPQHFGDGTRLSIL.

J is TRBJ2-7 and V is TRBV28; D perhaps matches TRBD2 (5 bases). This CDR3 has 15 residues. Looked up from germline, CDR1 is MDHEN and CDR2 is SYDVKM. Trimming took 9 bases from V and 2 from J, leaving 20 bases between them. The CDR3 sequence: CASPNSRGWAYEQYF. CDR3 coding DNA: TGTGCCAGTCCTAATAGTAGAGGGTGGGCCTACGAGCAGTACTTC. The variable domain in full, with the rest retrieved from reference TRBV28 and TRBJ2-7, is DVKVTQSSRYLVKRTGEKVFLECVQDMDHENMFWYRQDPGLGLRLIYFSYDVKMKEKGDIPEGYSVSREKKERFSLILESASTNQTSMYLCASPNSRGWAYEQYFGPGTRLTVT.

The CDR3 DNA is TGTGCCAGCAGTTTTGGGGGACGACACACCGGGGAGCTGTTTTTT. It translates to CASSFGGRHTGELFF. This chain links TRBV28 with TRBJ2-2, with D perhaps given as TRBD1 or TRBD2 (5 bases each). This CDR3 spans 15 amino acids. The germline V gene encodes CDR1 MDHEN and CDR2 SYDVKM. V lost 3 bases, J lost 3 bases, and 11 bases lay in between.

The chain combines TRBV7-2 with TRBJ2-3, with D unclear. The CDR3 sequence is 14 residues long. Germline V gene lookup returns CDR1 SGHTA and CDR2 FQGNSA. Between the trimmed V and J ends, which lost 3 bases and 2 bases, there was a span of 9 bases. This CDR3 reads CASSFLPDTDTQYF. CDR3 nucleotides: TGTGCCAGCAGCTTCTTGCCAGACACAGATACGCAGTATTTT.

J is TRBJ1-5 and V is TRBV19; D is perhaps TRBD1 (6 bases). V dropped 6 bases and J dropped 2 bases, with 17 bases sitting between them. The germline gives CDR1 LNHDA, CDR2 SQIVND (reference sequence). The CDR3 runs 16 residues. This CDR3 is CASSPARGNRNQPQHF. CDR3 in DNA: TGTGCCAGTAGCCCGGCCAGGGGTAATCGCAATCAGCCCCAGCATTTT.

The V gene is TRBV6-5, the J gene TRBJ2-5; D not certain. The ends were cut back, 5 bases at V and 3 bases at J, with 13 bases in the middle. Germline V gene sequence: CDR1 MNHEY, CDR2 SVGAGI. The CDR3 totals 14 residues. This CDR3 is CASSKQLIEETQYF. The CDR3 coding sequence is TGTGCCAGCAGTAAACAGTTAATCGAAGAGACCCAGTACTTC.

The rearrangement joins TRBV2 to TRBJ2-3; D is possibly TRBD1 (5 bases). The CDR3 runs 13 residues. From germline, CDR1 is SNHLY and CDR2 FYNNEI. Trimming stripped 7 bases from V and 2 bases from J, with 10 bases between. CDR3 region: CASKRQPTDTQYF. Written as DNA, the CDR3 is TGTGCCAGCAAAAGACAGCCCACAGATACGCAGTATTTT.

The chain carries TRBV7-6 and TRBJ2-2; TRBD2 agrees at 11 bases. CDR3 length: 16 residues. Germline V gene sequence: CDR1 SGHVS, CDR2 FNYEAQ. Unmatched junction bases numbered 6, after V lost 4 bases and J lost 5 bases. As DNA, the CDR3 is TGTGCCAGCAGCTCCAGACTAGCGGGGCAGACCGGGGAGCTGTTTTTT. Its translation: CASSSRLAGQTGELFF.

V and J are TRBV19 and TRBJ1-5; a weak D match, TRBD1 (6 bases). The CDR3 is made up of 12 amino acids. Germline CDR1 and CDR2: LNHDA and SQIVND (reference sequence). Trimming pared 10 bases from V and 5 bases from J, leaving 12 bases between. The CDR3 nucleotides read TGTGCCACCCGAGGGGGAGATCAGCCCCAGCATTTT. Amino acid sequence: CATRGGDQPQHF.

This clone was seen once. V and J are TRBV6-5 and TRBJ1-1; D is unclear. The germline gives CDR1 MNHEY, CDR2 SVGAGI. Trimming took 0 bases from V and 0 from J, leaving 8 bases between them. The CDR3 extends over 15 amino acids. The CDR3 spells CASSYSLLMNTEAFF. CDR3 DNA: TGTGCCAGCAGTTACTCGCTCCTAATGAACACTGAAGCTTTCTTT.

V and J are TRBV21-1 and TRBJ1-4; TRBD1, as called in the table, went unchecked against the DNA. TRBV21-1 is noted as a pseudogene. CDR3 size: 16 residues. The CDR3 DNA follows: TGTGCCAGCAGCATGCGGACAGGGGGCGCCTGCGAAAAACTGTTTTTT. Amino acid sequence: CASSMRTGGACEKLFF.

The chain carries TRBV2 and TRBJ2-2; D unresolved. Germline CDR1 SNHLY, CDR2 FYNNEI. The CDR3 totals 15 residues. Trimming cost V 3 bases and J 0 bases, with 8 bases left between them. CDR3: CASSETRANTGELFF. The CDR3 DNA sequence: TGTGCCAGCAGTGAGACCAGAGCGAACACCGGGGAGCTGTTTTTT.

The V and J genes are TRBV6-4 and TRBJ2-3, with D maybe TRBD2 (5 bases). The CDR3 is made up of 14 amino acids. V lost 6 bases to trimming and J lost 2 bases, with 12 bases between them. The germline CDR1 and CDR2 sequences are MRHNA and SNTAGT. The DNA for the CDR3 is TGTGCCAGCAGGGCCAGCGGAACCACAGATACGCAGTATTTT. This codes for CASRASGTTDTQYF.

This clone was counted a single time. The chain uses TRBV27 and TRBJ2-1; the D gene is possibly TRBD2 (5 bases). This CDR3 is built from 15 residues. Trimming shortened V by 2 bases and J by 2 bases, and 10 bases separated the two germline ends. CDR1 is MNHEY and CDR2 is SMNVEV in the germline V gene (reference sequence). CDR3 amino acids: CASSLDRTAYNEQFF. The DNA for the CDR3 is TGTGCCAGCAGTTTAGATCGGACTGCCTACAATGAGCAGTTCTTC.

This chain connects TRBV28 to TRBJ1-2, with D tentatively TRBD1 (5 bases). Trimming pared 2 bases from V and 8 bases from J, leaving 12 bases between. The CDR3 totals 13 residues. Germline CDR1 is MDHEN and CDR2 is SYDVKM. The CDR3 reads CASSLLAGRGYTF. For the CDR3, the DNA is TGTGCCAGCAGTTTACTAGCAGGGCGAGGCTACACCTTC.

The gene calls are TRBV15 and TRBJ1-5; 7 nucleotides line up with TRBD1. This CDR3 is 14 amino acids long. V lost 3 bases to trimming and J lost 11 bases; unmatched junction nucleotides: 10. The germline V gene encodes CDR1 LNHNV and CDR2 YYDKDF (reference sequence). The CDR3 nucleotides read TGTGCCACCAGCAGGGGGGACAGTGGTACGACCCAGCATTTT. Its protein product is CATSRGDSGTTQHF.

The chain carries TRBV27 and TRBJ1-1; 8 bases line up with TRBD1. J was trimmed by 2 bases and V by 5 bases; bases with no gene match: 7. The CDR3 sequence is 15 residues long. Germline CDR1 is MNHEY and CDR2 is SMNVEV (reference sequence). This chain's CDR3 is CASSHGGTGNTEAFF. The CDR3 bases are TGTGCCAGCAGTCACGGCGGGACAGGTAACACTGAAGCTTTCTTT.